The 20 T cell receptor beta chains presented below share a single source sample, sequenced in a study of T-cell memory formation after mild COVID-19. From the 5' RACE reads, TCRdb called clonotypes with MiXCR, one entry per CDR3 protein. The table shows under 300,000 distinct CDR3 sequences, with over 15% occurring only once. What was sequenced was PBMCs or a T cell subset sorted from them (not recorded which). These TCRs come from a man in his late teens or twenties who had mild COVID-19 (a few samples of this study predate the infection). Cell type and time point are not known.

In its sample, this clonotype was seen a few times. The chain has TRBV10-1 and TRBJ2-5, with D possibly being TRBD1 or TRBD2 (5 bases each). Trimming shortened V by 5 bases and J by 8 bases, and 18 bases separated the two germline ends. This CDR3 spans 14 amino acids. Germline V gives CDR1 WNHNN, CDR2 SYGVQD (reference sequence). CDR3 sequence reads: CASSNIRDRGTQYF. As DNA, the CDR3 is TGCGCCAGCAGTAATATCAGGGACCGGGGAACCCAGTACTTC.

This clonotype was recorded many times. This rearrangement joins TRBV3-1 to TRBJ2-7; D gene ambiguous. Trimming took 1 base from V and 6 from J, leaving 7 bases between them. Germline V gene data show CDR1 as LGHDT and CDR2 as YNNKEL (reference sequence). The CDR3 has 12 amino acids. The CDR3 here is CASSQVDAEQYF. DNA for the CDR3: TGTGCCAGCAGCCAAGTTGATGCCGAGCAGTACTTC.

This clonotype was seen a few times. The V gene is TRBV5-1, the J gene TRBJ2-7; 7 bases align to TRBD2. The V gene end was trimmed by 4 bases and the J gene end by 2 bases; junction bases not matched to a gene: 9. CDR1 is SGHRS and CDR2 is YFSETQ in the germline V gene. This CDR3 comprises 15 residues. In nucleotides, the CDR3 is TGCGCCAGCAGCCGCGGGGGACGGGCCGCCTACGAGCAGTACTTC. This gives the protein CASSRGGRAAYEQYF.

A few counts support this clonotype. This sequence joins TRBV7-6 and TRBJ1-1; 12 nucleotides match TRBD1. The CDR3 consists of 13 residues. The V gene's germline CDR1 is SGHVS and CDR2 FNYEAQ. Losses at the gene ends were 3 bases for V and 10 bases for J; bases not matched to a gene: 3. The CDR3: CASSLGQGAGAFF. CDR3 in DNA: TGTGCCAGCAGCTTGGGACAGGGGGCGGGAGCTTTCTTT.

This clonotype has a handful of counts. The chain uses TRBV4-3 and TRBJ2-2; D unclear. The V end was cut by 1 base, the J end by 5 bases, with 11 bases between. This CDR3 contains 15 residues. Per the germline V gene, CDR1 is LGHNA and CDR2 is YSLEER. CDR3 in DNA: TGCGCCAGCAGCCAAGTCACTGTCGGGACCGGGGAGCTGTTTTTT. As protein: CASSQVTVGTGELFF.

This clonotype was observed at least ten times. The gene calls are TRBV9 and TRBJ1-1; D is uncertain. In germline, CDR1 is SGDLS, CDR2 YYNGEE. This CDR3 comprises 15 residues. V lost 0 bases and J 4 bases, leaving 13 bases between the germline ends. The CDR3 reads CASSVESIPGTEAFF. CDR3 DNA sequence: TGTGCCAGCAGCGTAGAGTCGATCCCGGGCACTGAAGCTTTCTTT. Full variable domain (outside the CDR3, taken from reference TRBV9 and TRBJ1-1): DSGVTQTPKHLITATGQRVTLRCSPRSGDLSVYWYQQSLDQGLQFLIQYYNGEERAKGNILERFSAQQFPDLHSELNLSSLELGDSALYFCASSVESIPGTEAFFGQGTRLTVV.

The gene calls are TRBV20-1 and TRBJ2-7; possibly TRBD1 or TRBD2 for D (6 bases each). The CDR3 sequence is 14 residues long. CDR1 DFQATT and CDR2 SNEGSKA come from the germline V gene (reference sequence). The V end lost 3 bases, the J end lost 6 bases, and 18 bases lay between the germline ends. DNA for the CDR3: TGCAGTGCTAGCGGGGGCCTCGGGACCCTCGAGCAGTACTTC. It translates to CSASGGLGTLEQYF.

The rearrangement links TRBV3-1 to TRBJ2-3; D is tentatively TRBD1 or TRBD2 (5 bases each). V lost 10 bases and J lost 0, with 14 bases in between. The CDR3 length is 14 residues. CDR1 and CDR2 from the germline V gene are LGHDT and YNNKEL (reference sequence). The CDR3, as DNA: TGTGCCACGAGAGAGGGGCGAAGCACAGATACGCAGTATTTT. Protein product: CATREGRSTDTQYF.

This clonotype showed up just a few times. This chain joins TRBV12-3 or TRBV12-4 and TRBJ1-3, with 7 bases fitting TRBD1. The junction had 12 bases not matched to a gene; V was cut back by 7 bases and J by 3 bases. The CDR3 has 16 residues. The CDR3 DNA reads TGTGCCAGCACACTCCACCTTGACAGGGTTGGAAACACCATATATTTT. Translation: CASTLHLDRVGNTIYF.

This clonotype appeared a few times. The chain is built from TRBV5-4 and TRBJ2-5; 7 bases agree with TRBD2. V trimming: 3 bases; J trimming: 3 bases; junction bases outside the gene matches: 8. The germline V gene has CDR1 SGHNT and CDR2 YYREEE (reference sequence). The CDR3 totals 15 residues. The CDR3 spells CASSSGGLVEETQYF. Here the CDR3 DNA reads TGTGCCAGCAGCTCCGGGGGGTTGGTGGAAGAGACCCAGTACTTC.

The J gene is TRBJ2-7, the V gene TRBV6-6; D possibly corresponds to TRBD1 (6 bases). CDR1 and CDR2 (germline): MNHNY, SVGAGI (reference sequence). CDR3 size: 13 residues. Trimming stripped 6 bases from V and 3 bases from J, with 12 bases between. The CDR3, as DNA: TGTGCCAGCAGGGATCAACAGGGCTACGAGCAGTACTTC. It translates to CASRDQQGYEQYF.

This clonotype occurred a few times. The CDR3 region has the DNA TGTGCCAGCAGCCCACTAGCGGGGGGTTTAGATACGCAGTATTTT. It yields the protein CASSPLAGGLDTQYF. The rearrangement uses TRBV4-2 and TRBJ2-3; TRBD2 aligns across 12 bases. With 4 bases clipped from V and 5 bases from J, the junction kept 4 bases outside the gene matches. The CDR3 is 15 amino acids. Germline CDR1 is LGHNA and CDR2 is YNFKEQ.

This clonotype came up a few times. The genes are TRBV12-3 or TRBV12-4 and TRBJ1-1; 9 bases are shared with TRBD1. Trimming cost V 5 bases and J 1 base; bases outside gene matches: 5. CDR3 size: 15 residues. CDR3 in amino acids: CASSGTGNRNTEAFF. As DNA, the CDR3 is TGTGCCAGCAGTGGGACAGGGAATCGGAACACTGAAGCTTTCTTT.

The genes are TRBV14 and TRBJ1-2; D unresolved. Trimming shortened V by 1 base and J by 5 bases, and 11 bases separated the two germline ends. The CDR3 totals 14 residues. Germline V CDR1 and CDR2: SGHDN, FVKESK. The chain's CDR3 is CASSQGRRSYGYTF. CDR3 coding DNA: TGTGCCAGCAGCCAAGGGCGCCGATCTTATGGCTACACCTTC.

This chain uses TRBV4-1 with TRBJ2-7; 10 bases are a match to TRBD1. Germline V lookup: CDR1 MGHRA, CDR2 YSYEKL. The CDR3 totals 13 residues. The V segment lost 6 bases and the J segment 6 bases; nucleotides outside the gene matches: 5. The CDR3 loop is CASRRQGAAEQYF. As DNA, the CDR3 is TGCGCCAGCAGGCGACAGGGGGCCGCCGAGCAGTACTTC.

The table lists this clonotype with a few counts. The V gene is TRBV7-2, the J gene TRBJ2-7; no definite D call. V was pared by 2 bases and J by 3 bases, with 5 bases between. The CDR3 runs 12 residues. The V gene's germline CDR1 is SGHTA and CDR2 FQGNSA. The CDR3 nucleotides read TGTGCCAGCAGCTTATCCCTCTACGAGCAGTACTTC. Translating it yields CASSLSLYEQYF.

The chain is built from TRBV7-2 and TRBJ1-6; D is perhaps TRBD1 (5 bases). V shed 5 bases and J shed 7 bases, with 12 bases lying between them. The CDR3 sequence is 14 residues long. Per the germline V gene, CDR1 is SGHTA and CDR2 is FQGNSA. CDR3 DNA sequence: TGTGCCAGCAGCCTAGGGTGGGGGAATTCACCCCTCCACTTT. It yields the protein CASSLGWGNSPLHF.

V and J are TRBV6-1 and TRBJ2-7, with no clear D. CDR3 length: 13 residues. CDR1 is MNHNS, CDR2 SASEGT, per germline. Trimming removed 1 base at V and 3 bases at J, with 7 bases between. This CDR3 is CASSEGGIYEQYV. Here the CDR3 DNA reads TGTGCCAGCAGTGAAGGGGGAATCTACGAGCAGTACGTC.

Only a few counts were recorded for this clonotype. This rearrangement joins TRBV2 to TRBJ2-5; weak D call: TRBD1 (5 bases). Germline V gene sequence: CDR1 SNHLY, CDR2 FYNNEI. The CDR3 runs to 14 residues. V lost 8 bases, J lost 5 bases, and 18 bases lay in between. DNA of the CDR3: TGTGCCAGCTCAAGGACAACCTCCGGGGAGACCCAGTACTTC. Encoded protein: CASSRTTSGETQYF.

This clonotype was found a few times. The chain has TRBV7-2 and TRBJ2-1, with 8 bases lining up with TRBD2. J was trimmed by 6 bases and V by 3 bases; bases with no gene match: 13. This CDR3 has 17 amino acids. Germline V CDR1 and CDR2: SGHTA, FQGNSA. The CDR3 region is CASSFPKSGTSINEQFF. As DNA, the CDR3 is TGTGCCAGCAGCTTCCCTAAATCCGGGACTAGTATCAATGAGCAGTTCTTC. The entire variable domain, with the rest obtained from reference TRBV7-2 and TRBJ2-1, is as follows: GAGVSQSPSNKVTEKGKDVELRCDPISGHTALYWYRQSLGQGLEFLIYFQGNSAPDKSGLPSDRFSAERTGGSVSTLTIQRTQQEDSAVYLCASSFPKSGTSINEQFFGPGTRLTVL.